This TCR beta chain was recorded in a study of shared clonotypes between healthy human individuals. Everyone who donated was a Caucasian adult who lived in Nashville, Tennessee. Among the unsorted PBMC samples, replicate PCRs used about 280 ng DNA, 30,000 to 35,000 T cell genomes. Repertoires were generated with immunoSEQ multiplex PCR, while TCRdb's copy carries only in-frame clones and drops some. The sample lists 450,000 to 500,000 clones; 65% to 80% were seen once. V was cut by 6 bases and J by 5 bases, with 11 bases left in between. This CDR3 is 14 amino acids long. Germline V gene sequence: CDR1 LNHDA, CDR2 SQIVND (reference sequence). This clone was found once.

This clonotype originated in a woman aged 40-49 years in good health. Some clones in this sample may be carry-over from other donors' samples. The chain uses TRBV19 and TRBJ1-6; D gene uncertain. Sequenced input: PBMCs. The chain's CDR3 is CASRATANNSPLHF. CDR3 DNA sequence: TGTGCCAGTAGGGCGACCGCGAATAATTCACCCCTCCACTTT.